A selection of T cell receptor beta chains follows, all from one sample in a study of blood T cells in healthy people across ages. One entry per CDR3 protein, called by TCRdb with MiXCR from the 5' RACE reads. This sample has around 1.5 million distinct CDR3 sequences; 59% occur once, and the top ten carry more than 6%. The sequencing input was blood. Receptor source: a man aged 18 to 30 in good health. CDR3s include the opening cysteine and the closing phenylalanine or tryptophan. The order of the fields is CDR3 length, J gene, V gene, D gene, CDR3 protein. A D gene is named only where the DNA matches it firmly.

length: 14; J: TRBJ2-7; V: TRBV6-2/TRBV6-3; D: NA; CDR3: CASSYYSSLYEQYF
length: 13; J: TRBJ2-3; V: TRBV5-5; D: NA; CDR3: CASSLVFVDTQYF
length: 13; J: TRBJ1-1; V: TRBV29-1; D: NA; CDR3: CSSPDVSNTEAFF
length: 16; J: TRBJ2-7; V: TRBV7-6; D: NA; CDR3: CASSPKYGGGYNEQYF
length: 15; J: NA; V: TRBV5-1; D: NA; CDR3: CASSLARLETYEQYF
length: 12; J: TRBJ2-3; V: TRBV13; D: NA; CDR3: CASSLKLNTQYF
length: 10; J: TRBJ1-2; V: TRBV29-1; D: NA; CDR3: CSVGDVGYTF
length: 14; J: TRBJ2-3; V: TRBV2; D: NA; CDR3: CASSEDPGTDTQYF
length: 15; J: TRBJ2-7; V: TRBV7-2; D: NA; CDR3: CASSQGRQVPGEQYF
length: 13; J: TRBJ2-1; V: TRBV18; D: NA; CDR3: CASSPTRIHEQFF
length: 15; J: TRBJ2-1; V: TRBV7-2; D: TRBD2; CDR3: CASSETSGRSYEQFF
length: 15; J: TRBJ1-2; V: TRBV20-1; D: NA; CDR3: CSARESNRVVSGYTF
length: 14; J: TRBJ1-1; V: TRBV12-3/TRBV12-4; D: NA; CDR3: CAGSFFLGKEEAFF
length: 14; J: TRBJ1-6; V: TRBV27; D: NA; CDR3: CASSFQGQNSPLHF
length: 13; J: TRBJ2-1; V: TRBV29-1; D: TRBD2; CDR3: CSVAKGLANEQFF
length: 14; J: TRBJ2-1; V: TRBV9; D: TRBD1; CDR3: CASSPDRGQDEQFF
length: 13; J: TRBJ1-5; V: TRBV7-9; D: NA; CDR3: CASSSDSSQPQHF
length: 16; J: NA; V: TRBV3-1; D: NA; CDR3: CASSQEGILLSYEQYF
length: 13; J: TRBJ2-5; V: TRBV2; D: NA; CDR3: CASSVQGPWPQYF
length: 11; J: TRBJ1-1; V: TRBV2; D: NA; CDR3: CADTGNTEAFF
length: 15; J: TRBJ1-5; V: TRBV7-2; D: NA; CDR3: CASSYQGTPIQPQHF
length: 12; J: TRBJ1-1; V: TRBV20-1; D: NA; CDR3: CSATRSLQEAFF
length: 15; J: TRBJ2-3; V: TRBV18; D: NA; CDR3: CASSPPATGTDTQYF
length: 16; J: TRBJ2-3; V: TRBV4-1; D: NA; CDR3: CASSQGIRLSTDTQYF
length: 16; J: TRBJ1-1; V: TRBV7-9; D: TRBD1; CDR3: CASSFRGGQTNTEAFF
length: 15; J: TRBJ2-1; V: TRBV20-1; D: TRBD1; CDR3: CSARKTGDTSREQFF
length: 15; J: TRBJ2-3; V: TRBV7-2; D: NA; CDR3: CASSPGILSTDTQYF
length: 14; J: TRBJ2-7; V: TRBV6-5; D: TRBD2; CDR3: CASSYEGRGNEQYF
length: 15; J: TRBJ2-1; V: TRBV3-1; D: TRBD1; CDR3: CASSRGTGSSNEQFF
length: 15; J: TRBJ1-2; V: TRBV12-3/TRBV12-4; D: NA; CDR3: CATTGQASLNYGYTF
length: 16; J: TRBJ2-4; V: TRBV20-1; D: TRBD1; CDR3: CSARASDREAKNIQYF
length: 14; J: TRBJ1-2; V: TRBV6-5; D: NA; CDR3: CASSDSIRGYGYTF
length: 19; J: TRBJ2-5; V: TRBV7-2; D: TRBD2; CDR3: CASSSRLASGGASLYELYF
length: 19; J: TRBJ2-6; V: TRBV27; D: NA; CDR3: CASSSRPGSHPSGANVLTF
length: 14; J: TRBJ2-7; V: TRBV6-5; D: NA; CDR3: CASRTDSASYEQYF
length: 12; J: TRBJ1-5; V: TRBV20-1; D: NA; CDR3: CSAGLAGQPQHF
length: 11; J: TRBJ2-4; V: TRBV2; D: NA; CDR3: CASQGSNIQYF
length: 11; J: TRBJ2-7; V: TRBV29-1; D: NA; CDR3: CSVQQSYEQYF
length: 13; J: TRBJ2-3; V: TRBV15; D: NA; CDR3: CATKAHRADTQYF
length: 13; J: TRBJ1-2; V: TRBV12-3/TRBV12-4; D: NA; CDR3: CASTTAPTSGYTF
length: 16; J: TRBJ2-4; V: TRBV7-2; D: NA; CDR3: CASSFGQRLAKNIQYF
length: 13; J: TRBJ1-1; V: TRBV4-3; D: TRBD1; CDR3: CASSQDSARGAFF
length: 15; J: TRBJ2-7; V: TRBV20-1; D: NA; CDR3: CSARDLGLASYEQYF
length: 16; J: TRBJ2-6; V: TRBV5-1; D: NA; CDR3: CASSLDSSSGANVLTF
length: 15; J: TRBJ2-7; V: TRBV7-2; D: NA; CDR3: CASSPMSGSSYEQYF
length: 14; J: NA; V: TRBV7-9; D: TRBD1; CDR3: CASSLGTGHETQYF
length: 12; J: TRBJ2-1; V: TRBV20-1; D: NA; CDR3: CSAAVGNNEQFF